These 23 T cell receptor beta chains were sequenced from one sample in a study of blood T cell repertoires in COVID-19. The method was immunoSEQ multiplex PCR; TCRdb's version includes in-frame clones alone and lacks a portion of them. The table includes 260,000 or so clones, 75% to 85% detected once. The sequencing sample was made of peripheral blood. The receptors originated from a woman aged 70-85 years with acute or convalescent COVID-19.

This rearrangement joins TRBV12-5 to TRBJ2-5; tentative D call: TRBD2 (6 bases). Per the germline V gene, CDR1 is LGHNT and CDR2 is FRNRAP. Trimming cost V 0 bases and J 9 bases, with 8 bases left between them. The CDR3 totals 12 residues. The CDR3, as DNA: TGTGCTAGTGGTTTGGTTGGCGGGGCCCAGTACTTC. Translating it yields CASGLVGGAQYF. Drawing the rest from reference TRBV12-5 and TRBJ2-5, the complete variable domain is DARVTQTPRHKVTEMGQEVTMRCQPILGHNTVFWYRQTMMQGLELLAYFRNRAPLDDSGMPKDRFSAEMPDATLATLKIQPSEPRDSAVYFCASGLVGGAQYFGPGTRLLVL.

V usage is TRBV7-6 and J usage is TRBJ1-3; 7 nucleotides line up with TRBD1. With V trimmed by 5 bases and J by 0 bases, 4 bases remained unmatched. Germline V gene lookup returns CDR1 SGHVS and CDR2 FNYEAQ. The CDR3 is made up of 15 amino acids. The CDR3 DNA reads TGTGCCAGCAGCCAGACAGGGAGCTCTGGAAACACCATATATTTT. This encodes CASSQTGSSGNTIYF. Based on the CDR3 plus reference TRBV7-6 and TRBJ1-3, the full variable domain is GAGVSQSPRYKVTKRGQDVALRCDPISGHVSLYWYRQALGQGPEFLTYFNYEAQQDKSGLPNDRFSAERPEGSISTLTIQRTEQRDSAMYRCASSQTGSSGNTIYFGEGSWLTVV.

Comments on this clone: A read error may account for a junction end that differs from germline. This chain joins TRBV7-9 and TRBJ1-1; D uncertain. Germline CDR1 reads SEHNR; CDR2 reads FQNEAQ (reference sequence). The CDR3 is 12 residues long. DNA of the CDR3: TGTGCCAGCAGCGTGCCCGGTACTGTAGCTTTCTTT. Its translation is CASSVPGTVAFF.

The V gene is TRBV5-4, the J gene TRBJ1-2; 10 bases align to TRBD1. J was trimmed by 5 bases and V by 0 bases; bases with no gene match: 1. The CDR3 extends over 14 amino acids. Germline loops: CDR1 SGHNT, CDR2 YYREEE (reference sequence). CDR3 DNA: TGTGCCAGCAGCTTGGTGGGACAGGGGTATGGCTACACCTTC. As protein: CASSLVGQGYGYTF. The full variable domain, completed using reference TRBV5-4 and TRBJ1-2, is ETGVTQSPTHLIKTRGQQVTLRCSSQSGHNTVSWYQQALGQGPQFIFQYYREEENGRGNFPPRFSGLQFPNYSSELNVNALELDDSALYLCASSLVGQGYGYTFGSGTRLTVV.

CDR3 sequence reads: CASNTPRGTNEKLFF. Here the CDR3 DNA reads TGTGCCAGTAATACCCCAAGAGGAACTAATGAAAAACTGTTTTTT. The genes are TRBV19 and TRBJ1-4; D is unresolved. The CDR3 totals 15 residues. Germline V gene sequence: CDR1 LNHDA, CDR2 SQIVND (reference sequence). V dropped 7 bases and J dropped 1 base, with 13 bases sitting between them.

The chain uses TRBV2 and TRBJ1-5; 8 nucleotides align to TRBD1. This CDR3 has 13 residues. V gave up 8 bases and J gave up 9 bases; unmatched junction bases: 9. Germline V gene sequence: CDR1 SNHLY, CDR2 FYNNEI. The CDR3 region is CASGTGSIRPQHF. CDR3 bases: TGTGCCAGCGGGACAGGCTCAATCAGGCCCCAGCATTTT.

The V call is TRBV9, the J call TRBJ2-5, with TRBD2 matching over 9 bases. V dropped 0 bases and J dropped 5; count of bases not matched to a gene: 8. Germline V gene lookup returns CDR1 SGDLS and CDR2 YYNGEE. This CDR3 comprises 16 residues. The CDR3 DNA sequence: TGTGCCAGCAGCGTAGGAGGCGGGGGGGTGCAGGAGACCCAGTACTTC. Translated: CASSVGGGGVQETQYF.

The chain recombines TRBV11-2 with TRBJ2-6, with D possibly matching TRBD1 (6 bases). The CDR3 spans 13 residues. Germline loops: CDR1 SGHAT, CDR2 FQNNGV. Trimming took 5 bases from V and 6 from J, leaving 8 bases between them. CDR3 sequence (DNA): TGTGCCAGCAGCCCGGGACAGGCCAACGTCCTGACTTTC. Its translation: CASSPGQANVLTF.

CDR3 amino acids: CSVPGKNTGELFF. CDR3 DNA sequence: TGCAGCGTTCCAGGGAAGAACACCGGGGAGCTGTTTTTT. The chain links TRBV29-1 to TRBJ2-2, with a weak D call TRBD1 (5 bases). The germline V gene has CDR1 SQVTM and CDR2 ANQGSEA. This CDR3 region has 13 residues. V dropped 5 bases and J dropped 1 base, with 8 bases sitting between them.

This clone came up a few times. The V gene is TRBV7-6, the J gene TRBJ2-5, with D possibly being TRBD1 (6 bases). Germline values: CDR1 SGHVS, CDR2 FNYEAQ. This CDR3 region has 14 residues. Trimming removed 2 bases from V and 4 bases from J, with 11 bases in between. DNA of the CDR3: TGTGCCAGCAGCTTAACCCTGGGGGCAGAGACCCAGTACTTC. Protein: CASSLTLGAETQYF.

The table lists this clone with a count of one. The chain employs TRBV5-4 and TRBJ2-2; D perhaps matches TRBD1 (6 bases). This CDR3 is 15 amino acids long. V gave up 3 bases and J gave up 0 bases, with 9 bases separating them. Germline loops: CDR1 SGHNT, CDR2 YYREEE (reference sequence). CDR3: CASSSGQPNTGELFF. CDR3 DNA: TGTGCCAGCAGCTCAGGACAGCCGAACACCGGGGAGCTGTTTTTT. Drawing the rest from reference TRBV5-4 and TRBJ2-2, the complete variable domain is ETGVTQSPTHLIKTRGQQVTLRCSSQSGHNTVSWYQQALGQGPQFIFQYYREEENGRGNFPPRFSGLQFPNYSSELNVNALELDDSALYLCASSSGQPNTGELFFGEGSRLTVL.

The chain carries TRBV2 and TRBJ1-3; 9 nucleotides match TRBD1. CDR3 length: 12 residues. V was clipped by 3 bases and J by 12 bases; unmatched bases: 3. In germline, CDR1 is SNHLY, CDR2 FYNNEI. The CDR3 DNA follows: TGTGCCAGCAGTGAGGACAGGGGCCGCATATATTTT. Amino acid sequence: CASSEDRGRIYF.

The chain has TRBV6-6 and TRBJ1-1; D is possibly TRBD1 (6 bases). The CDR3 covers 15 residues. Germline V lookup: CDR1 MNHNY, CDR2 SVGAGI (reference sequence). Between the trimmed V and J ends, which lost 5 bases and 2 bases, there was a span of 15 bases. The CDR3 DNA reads TGTGCCAGCAGTCCTGGGACAACCTATAACACTGAAGCTTTCTTT. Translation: CASSPGTTYNTEAFF.

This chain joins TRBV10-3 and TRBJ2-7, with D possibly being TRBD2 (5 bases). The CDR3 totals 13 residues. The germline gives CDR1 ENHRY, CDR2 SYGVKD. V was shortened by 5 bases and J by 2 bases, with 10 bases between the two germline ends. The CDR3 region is CAISLGRPYEQYF. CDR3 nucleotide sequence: TGTGCCATCAGTTTGGGGAGACCCTACGAGCAGTACTTC.

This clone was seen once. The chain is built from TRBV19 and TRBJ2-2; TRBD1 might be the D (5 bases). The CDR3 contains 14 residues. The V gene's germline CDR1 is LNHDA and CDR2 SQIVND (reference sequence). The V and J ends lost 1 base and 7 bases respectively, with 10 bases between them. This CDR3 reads CASSIAGLIGELFF. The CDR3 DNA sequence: TGTGCCAGTAGTATAGCAGGGTTAATCGGGGAGCTGTTTTTT.

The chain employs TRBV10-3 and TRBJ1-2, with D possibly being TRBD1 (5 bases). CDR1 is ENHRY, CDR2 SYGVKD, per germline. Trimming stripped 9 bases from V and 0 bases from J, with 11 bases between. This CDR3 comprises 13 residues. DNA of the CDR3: TGTGCCATTGACAGAGGAGCTAACTATGGCTACACCTTC. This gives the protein CAIDRGANYGYTF.

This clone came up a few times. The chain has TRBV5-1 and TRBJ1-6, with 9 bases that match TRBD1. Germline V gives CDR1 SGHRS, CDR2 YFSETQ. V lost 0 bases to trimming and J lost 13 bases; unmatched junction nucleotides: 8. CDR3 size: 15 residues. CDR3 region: CASSLGGQGTGPLHF. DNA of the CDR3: TGCGCCAGCAGCTTGGGAGGACAGGGGACGGGGCCCCTCCACTTT.

CDR3 coding DNA: TGTGCCAGCAGTGACTCGGGGCCGGGACTTTCGCTCCTGAACACTGAAGCTTTCTTT. Translated, it gives CASSDSGPGLSLLNTEAFF. The rearrangement links TRBV6-4 to TRBJ1-1; D perhaps matches TRBD1 (5 bases). V lost 0 bases, J lost 0 bases, and 20 bases lay in between. The CDR3 loop spans 19 amino acids. Germline V lookup: CDR1 MRHNA, CDR2 SNTAGT.

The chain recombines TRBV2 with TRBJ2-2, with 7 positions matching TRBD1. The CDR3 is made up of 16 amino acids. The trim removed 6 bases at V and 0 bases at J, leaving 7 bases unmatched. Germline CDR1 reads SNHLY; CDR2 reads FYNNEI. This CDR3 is CASRTRQGSNTGELFF. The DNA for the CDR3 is TGTGCCAGCAGAACTCGACAGGGTTCGAACACCGGGGAGCTGTTTTTT.

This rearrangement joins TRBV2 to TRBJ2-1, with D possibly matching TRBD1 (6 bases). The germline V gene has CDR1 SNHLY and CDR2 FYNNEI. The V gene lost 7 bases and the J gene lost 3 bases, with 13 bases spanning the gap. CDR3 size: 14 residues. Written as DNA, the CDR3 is TGTGCCAGCAAGACAGGCGCGATCTACAATGAGCAGTTCTTC. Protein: CASKTGAIYNEQFF.

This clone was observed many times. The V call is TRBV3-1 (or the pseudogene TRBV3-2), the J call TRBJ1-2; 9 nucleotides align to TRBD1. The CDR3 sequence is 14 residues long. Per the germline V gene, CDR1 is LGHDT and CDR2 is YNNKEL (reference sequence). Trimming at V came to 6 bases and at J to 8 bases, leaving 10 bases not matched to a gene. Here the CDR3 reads CASSRTGTGIGYTF. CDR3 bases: TGTGCCAGCAGTCGAACCGGGACAGGGATAGGCTACACCTTC.

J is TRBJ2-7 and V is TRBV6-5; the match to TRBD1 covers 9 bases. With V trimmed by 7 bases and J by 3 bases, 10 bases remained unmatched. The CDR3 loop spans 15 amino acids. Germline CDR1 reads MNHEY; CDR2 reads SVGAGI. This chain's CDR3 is CASNPFTGGDYEQYF. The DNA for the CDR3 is TGTGCCAGCAACCCCTTTACAGGGGGCGACTACGAGCAGTACTTC.

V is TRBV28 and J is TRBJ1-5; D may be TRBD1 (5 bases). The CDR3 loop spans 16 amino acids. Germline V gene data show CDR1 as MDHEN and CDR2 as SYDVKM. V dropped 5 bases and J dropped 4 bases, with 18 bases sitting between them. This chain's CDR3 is CASSPPRGVRNQPQHF. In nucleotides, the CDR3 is TGTGCCAGCAGTCCACCACGGGGGGTTAGGAATCAGCCCCAGCATTTT.